Listed below are T cell receptor beta chains from one sample, sequenced in a study of vaccination effects on CD4 cells after COVID-19. What these receptors recognize is not known. TCRdb's copy holds only in-frame clones and misses some; the assay was immunoSEQ multiplex PCR. The sample includes 24,000 or so clones, roughly two thirds seen only once; the top ten take roughly 18%. The specimen comprised CD4+ T cells from PBMCs cultured with SARS-CoV-2 spike peptides, sampled before COVID-19 vaccination. The origin of the receptors is a human donor who had a prior SARS-CoV-2 infection. CDR3s include the opening cysteine and the closing phenylalanine or tryptophan. D genes are given only for firm matches. The size of a clone is reported for some rows only, either as once, few or many, or as a class for expanded clones.

j_gene | d_gene | v_gene | abundance | CDR3aa | CDR3nt
TRBJ2-1 | NA | TRBV30 | NA | CAWSVLGGQFF | TGTGCCTGGAGTGTATTAGGGGGGCAGTTCTTC
TRBJ2-7 | NA | TRBV6-5 | NA | CASSYGGPYEQYF | TGTGCCAGCAGTTATGGTGGGCCCTACGAGCAGTACTTC
TRBJ2-1 | NA | TRBV6-5 | NA | CASSYGAVGAQVEQFF | TGTGCCAGCAGTTACGGCGCCGTGGGGGCCCAGGTTGAGCAGTTCTTC
TRBJ2-1 | TRBD2 | TRBV6-5 | NA | CASSYSSGGDRNEQFF | TGTGCCAGCAGTTATTCTAGCGGGGGGGACCGAAATGAGCAGTTCTTC
TRBJ2-7 | NA | TRBV25-1 | NA | CASSRRYEQYF | TGTGCCAGCAGTCGTCGTTACGAGCAGTACTTC
TRBJ1-4 | TRBD1 | TRBV18 | NA | CASSADRVKKLFF | TGTGCCAGCTCGGCGGACAGGGTAAAAAAACTGTTTTTT
TRBJ1-2 | NA | TRBV6-5 | NA | CASSYSGPLGDGYTF | TGTGCCAGCAGTTACTCGGGTCCTCTAGGGGATGGCTACACCTTC
TRBJ2-1 | TRBD2 | TRBV12-5 | medium-sized | CASGLSPFTSGINNEQFF | TGTGCTAGTGGTTTGTCCCCCTTTACTAGCGGGATAAACAATGAGCAGTTCTTC
TRBJ1-6 | NA | TRBV29-1 | NA | CSVRGSSYNSPLHF | TGCAGCGTTAGGGGTAGCTCCTATAATTCACCCCTCCACTTT
TRBJ2-1 | TRBD2 | TRBV6-5 | NA | CASSSISGRANEQFF | TGTGCCAGCAGTTCCATTAGCGGGAGGGCCAATGAGCAGTTCTTC
TRBJ2-7 | TRBD2 | TRBV6-6 | few | CASSSLAGPAYEQYF | TGTGCCAGCAGTAGTCTAGCGGGACCCGCCTACGAGCAGTACTTC
TRBJ2-2 | NA | TRBV2 | NA | CASMMGNTGELFF | TGTGCCAGCATGATGGGGAACACCGGGGAGCTGTTTTTT
TRBJ2-2 | NA | TRBV4-3 | NA | CASSRDAATSLFTGELFF | TGCGCCAGCAGCCGAGACGCTGCGACTAGTCTTTTTACCGGGGAGCTGTTTTTT
TRBJ1-1 | TRBD1 | TRBV6-6 | NA | CASGRDRVNTEAFF | TGTGCCAGCGGGCGGGACAGGGTGAACACTGAAGCTTTCTTT